The sequence of this T cell receptor (beta chain) was determined in a study of T cells in Graves' hyperthyroidism and ophthalmopathy. With 4 bases removed from V and 6 bases from J, the gap between germline ends came to 17 bases. Germline CDR1 SGHRS, CDR2 YFSETQ. CDR3 size: 14 residues. This clonotype was seen at least ten times. Amplification yielded TCR beta CDR3 regions, with RNA transcripts as the source. When the TCR CDR3 underwent first-round RT-PCR, the HTBI primer set was used. TCRdb processed the multiplex PCR reads anew with MiXCR; each CDR3 protein has one entry. The data hold roughly 660,000 distinct CDR3 sequences, with 17% observed a single time.

V is TRBV5-1 and J is TRBJ2-7; D unclear. The clonotype originates from a man aged 45-60 years with Graves' hyperthyroidism. The material sequenced was blood. The CDR3 DNA follows: TGCGCCAGCAGCGTTCGGGCATCTGATTCCGAGCAGTACTTC. This translates into CASSVRASDSEQYF.